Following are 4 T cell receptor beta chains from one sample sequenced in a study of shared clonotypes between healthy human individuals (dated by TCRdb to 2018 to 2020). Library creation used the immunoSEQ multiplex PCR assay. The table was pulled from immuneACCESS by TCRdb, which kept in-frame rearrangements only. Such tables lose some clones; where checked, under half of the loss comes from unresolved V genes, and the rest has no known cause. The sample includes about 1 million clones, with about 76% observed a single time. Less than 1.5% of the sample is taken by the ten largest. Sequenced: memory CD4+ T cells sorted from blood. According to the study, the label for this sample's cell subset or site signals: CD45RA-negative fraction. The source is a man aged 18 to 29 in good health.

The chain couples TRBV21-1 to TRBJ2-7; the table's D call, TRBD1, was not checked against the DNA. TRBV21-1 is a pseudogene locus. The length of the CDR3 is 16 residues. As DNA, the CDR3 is TGTGCCAGCAGCAAAGAAGCAGACAGGGTCGACTACGAGCAGTACTTC. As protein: CASSKEADRVDYEQYF.

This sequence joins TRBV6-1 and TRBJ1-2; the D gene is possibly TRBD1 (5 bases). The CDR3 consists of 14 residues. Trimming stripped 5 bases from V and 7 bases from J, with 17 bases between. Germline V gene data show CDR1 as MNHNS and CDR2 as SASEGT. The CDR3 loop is CASSWGFSDGGYTF. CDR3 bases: TGTGCCAGCAGTTGGGGGTTTTCAGACGGTGGCTACACCTTC.

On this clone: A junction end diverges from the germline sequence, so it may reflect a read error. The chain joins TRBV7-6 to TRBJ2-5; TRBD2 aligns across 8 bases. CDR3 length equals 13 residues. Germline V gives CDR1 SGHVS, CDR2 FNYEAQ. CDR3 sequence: CAGRLAGGETQYF. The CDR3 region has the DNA TGTGCCGGCAGGCTAGCGGGTGGAGAGACCCAGTACTTC.

The CDR3 protein is CASSLGTGGYNEQFF. The CDR3 DNA is TGTGCCAGCAGCTTAGGGACAGGGGGGTACAATGAGCAGTTCTTC. The chain employs TRBV11-2 and TRBJ2-1, with TRBD1 matching 10 bases. Germline V gene lookup returns CDR1 SGHAT and CDR2 FQNNGV. CDR3 size: 15 residues. Trimming at V came to 1 base and at J to 4 bases, leaving 1 base not matched to a gene.